A single sample is the source of the 16 T cell receptor beta chains below, sequenced in a study of blood T cell repertoires in COVID-19. Only in-frame clones appear in the TCRdb table, and some are missing; sequencing was by immunoSEQ multiplex PCR. Of approximately 91,000 clones in the sample, 70% to 80% were seen once. Sample: peripheral blood. Source of these receptors: a man in his 70s with acute or convalescent COVID-19.

This clone was found a few times. V and J are TRBV28 and TRBJ2-1; D is ambiguous. CDR3 length: 16 amino acids. V lost 5 bases, J lost 0 bases, and 14 bases lay in between. CDR1 is MDHEN, CDR2 SYDVKM, per germline. This CDR3 reads CASSLESYYSYNEQFF. The DNA for the CDR3 is TGTGCCAGCAGTCTAGAGAGCTATTACTCCTACAATGAGCAGTTCTTC.

This sequence joins TRBV28 and TRBJ2-7, with D perhaps TRBD2 (5 bases). V shed 3 bases and J shed 3 bases, with 12 bases lying between them. This CDR3 is built from 14 residues. In germline, CDR1 is MDHEN, CDR2 SYDVKM. The CDR3 protein is CASSFGGDLYEQYF. CDR3 sequence (DNA): TGTGCCAGCAGTTTCGGAGGAGATCTCTACGAGCAGTACTTC. The full variable domain, its missing parts supplied by reference TRBV28 and TRBJ2-7, is DVKVTQSSRYLVKRTGEKVFLECVQDMDHENMFWYRQDPGLGLRLIYFSYDVKMKEKGDIPEGYSVSREKKERFSLILESASTNQTSMYLCASSFGGDLYEQYFGPGTRLTVT.

As for this clone: A much larger clone is a single base away; this may be a read error. The chain joins TRBV12-3 or TRBV12-4 to TRBJ2-7; the D gene is possibly TRBD1 (6 bases). Deletions cut 6 bases from V and 3 bases from J, with 12 bases between. CDR3 size: 13 residues. The CDR3 bases are TGTGCCAGCAGCCTTGGACAGAACTACGAGCAGTACTTC. Translating it yields CASSLGQNYEQYF.

CDR3 sequence reads: CASSPGQPGANVLTF. CDR3 DNA: TGTGCCAGCAGCCCAGGACAGCCTGGGGCCAACGTCCTGACTTTC. V and J are TRBV7-2 and TRBJ2-6, with D perhaps TRBD1 (6 bases). There are 15 residues in the CDR3. Germline CDR1 SGHTA, CDR2 FQGNSA. V was trimmed by 5 bases and J by 2 bases, leaving 10 bases between them.

The chain links TRBV18 to TRBJ1-5, with 8 bases matching TRBD1. There are 16 residues in the CDR3. Trimming took 3 bases from V and 6 from J; bases not matched to a gene: 10. The V gene's germline CDR1 is KGHSH and CDR2 LQKENI. CDR3 sequence: CASSPGGRTGRQPQHF. CDR3 in DNA: TGTGCCAGCTCACCGGGGGGGAGGACAGGGCGTCAGCCCCAGCATTTT. The variable domain in full, with the rest retrieved from reference TRBV18 and TRBJ1-5, is NAGVMQNPRHLVRRRGQEARLRCSPMKGHSHVYWYRQLPEEGLKFMVYLQKENIIDESGMPKERFSAEFPKEGPSILRIQQVVRGDSAAYFCASSPGGRTGRQPQHFGDGTRLSIL.

The CDR3 DNA follows: TGTGCCAGCAGCCAAGGGACAGGTCGGAACACCATATATTTT. Its translation: CASSQGTGRNTIYF. The genes are TRBV4-2 and TRBJ1-3, with 7 bases that match TRBD1. Per germline, CDR1 LGHNA and CDR2 YNFKEQ. The J segment lost 7 bases and the V segment lost 1 base, leaving 4 bases of the junction unmatched. The CDR3 totals 14 residues.

This rearrangement joins TRBV19 to TRBJ1-5; D uncertain. The germline V and J ends were trimmed by 3 bases and 0 bases, with 9 bases remaining between them. Germline lookup yields CDR1 LNHDA and CDR2 SQIVND (reference sequence). The CDR3 has 15 residues. The CDR3, as DNA: TGTGCCAGTAGTATCGCCAGTTATAGCAATCAGCCCCAGCATTTT. Translating it yields CASSIASYSNQPQHF.

In this sample, this clone turned up once. This chain uses TRBV5-1 with TRBJ2-7; D may be TRBD2 (6 bases). CDR1 and CDR2 (germline): SGHRS, YFSETQ. The CDR3 has 14 amino acids. V lost 1 base and J 9 bases, leaving 17 bases between the germline ends. The CDR3 is CASSLLGTSRSQYF. CDR3 in DNA: TGCGCCAGCAGCTTGCTGGGAACTAGCAGGTCGCAGTACTTC.

The chain recombines TRBV9 with TRBJ2-3; 12 bases fit TRBD2. J gave up 0 bases and V 4 bases, and 6 bases lay outside the gene matches. CDR3 length equals 17 residues. Per germline, CDR1 SGDLS and CDR2 YYNGEE. CDR3 amino acids: CASSIAGTSGSTDTQYF. The CDR3 bases are TGTGCCAGCAGCATCGCCGGGACTAGCGGGAGCACAGATACGCAGTATTTT.

V usage is TRBV11-1 and J usage is TRBJ1-1; D not resolved. The V gene's germline CDR1 is SGHAT and CDR2 FQDESV (reference sequence). CDR3 size: 13 residues. V lost 5 bases to trimming and J lost 4 bases, with 11 bases between them. The CDR3 region has the DNA TGTGCCAGCAGCCCCAGGCGGGGCACTGAAGCTTTCTTT. This codes for CASSPRRGTEAFF. Drawing the rest from reference TRBV11-1 and TRBJ1-1, the complete variable domain is EAEVAQSPRYKITEKSQAVAFWCDPISGHATLYWYRQILGQGPELLVQFQDESVVDDSQLPKDRFSAERLKGVDSTLKIQPAELGDSAMYLCASSPRRGTEAFFGQGTRLTVV.

CDR3 loop: CASSVEGGGPDTQYF. CDR3 in DNA: TGTGCCAGCAGCGTAGAAGGGGGCGGCCCAGATACGCAGTATTTT. This chain uses TRBV9 with TRBJ2-3, with TRBD1 identical over 7 bases. After removal of 0 bases from V and 4 bases from J, the junction contained 5 bases not matched to a gene. Germline V gene lookup returns CDR1 SGDLS and CDR2 YYNGEE. The CDR3 runs 15 residues.

This sequence joins TRBV6-5 and TRBJ1-3; 8 bases align to TRBD1. The CDR3 totals 14 residues. V shed 1 base and J 8 bases; nucleotides not matched to a gene: 4. Germline V gives CDR1 MNHEY, CDR2 SVGAGI. The CDR3 sequence: CASSYYQQGDTIYF. The CDR3 DNA reads as TGTGCCAGCAGTTACTACCAACAGGGGGACACCATATATTTT.

The chain joins TRBV7-2 to TRBJ2-1; 14 bases map to TRBD2. Losses at the gene ends were 5 bases for V and 10 bases for J; bases not matched to a gene: 10. The CDR3 has 16 residues. Germline CDR1 SGHTA, CDR2 FQGNSA. In DNA, the CDR3 is TGTGCCAGCAGCCGTGAGGGGACTAGCGGGAGCAGAGAGCAGTTCTTC. Protein sequence: CASSREGTSGSREQFF.

The chain couples TRBV5-1 to TRBJ1-5; possible D gene TRBD1, 6 bases. Germline V gene lookup returns CDR1 SGHRS and CDR2 YFSETQ. The V and J ends lost 4 bases and 2 bases respectively, with 10 bases between them. CDR3 length equals 14 residues. CDR3 region: CASSTAGGNQPQHF. CDR3 DNA sequence: TGCGCCAGCAGCACCGCAGGGGGCAATCAGCCCCAGCATTTT.

The chain has TRBV28 and TRBJ1-4; D may be TRBD1 (5 bases). Germline CDR1 and CDR2: MDHEN and SYDVKM. Trimming stripped 2 bases from V and 1 base from J, with 14 bases between. The CDR3 covers 17 residues. CDR3 residues: CASSLQSSGGTNEKLFF. For the CDR3, the DNA is TGTGCCAGCAGTTTACAGAGTTCGGGGGGAACTAATGAAAAACTGTTTTTT. Filled out from reference TRBV28 and TRBJ1-4, the complete variable domain reads DVKVTQSSRYLVKRTGEKVFLECVQDMDHENMFWYRQDPGLGLRLIYFSYDVKMKEKGDIPEGYSVSREKKERFSLILESASTNQTSMYLCASSLQSSGGTNEKLFFGSGTQLSVL.

The V gene is TRBV6-5, the J gene TRBJ2-2; 10 bases are shared with TRBD1. This CDR3 has 14 residues. CDR1 is MNHEY, CDR2 SVGAGI, per germline. The V gene end was trimmed by 10 bases and the J gene end by 6 bases; junction bases not matched to a gene: 8. CDR3 protein: CATLRDRGPGELFF. The CDR3 nucleotides are TGTGCCACCCTGCGGGACAGGGGACCCGGGGAGCTGTTTTTT.